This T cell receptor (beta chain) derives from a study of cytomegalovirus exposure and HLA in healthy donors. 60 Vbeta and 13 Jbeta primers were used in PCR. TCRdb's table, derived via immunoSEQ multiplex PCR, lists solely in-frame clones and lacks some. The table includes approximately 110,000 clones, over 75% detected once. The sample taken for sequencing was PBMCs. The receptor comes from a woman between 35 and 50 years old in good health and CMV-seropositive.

The DNA for the CDR3 is TGCGCCAGCAGCTTGGAACAGGGTTTTGAAGCTTTCTTT. As protein: CASSLEQGFEAFF. The rearrangement uses TRBV5-1 and TRBJ1-1; possible D gene TRBD1, 6 bases. Germline lookup yields CDR1 SGHRS and CDR2 YFSETQ. Trimming removed 0 bases at V and 7 bases at J, with 10 bases between. This CDR3 contains 13 residues. The whole variable domain, filled in from reference TRBV5-1 and TRBJ1-1, reads KAGVTQTPRYLIKTRGQQVTLSCSPISGHRSVSWYQQTPGQGLQFLFEYFSETQRNKGNFPGRFSGRQFSNSRSEMNVSTLELGDSALYLCASSLEQGFEAFFGQGTRLTVV.